This T cell receptor (beta chain) stems from a study of T cells in Graves' hyperthyroidism and ophthalmopathy. The study's findings and limits: A median about 6.2 months before onset, the model predicted ophthalmopathy. The majority of expanded thyroid clonotypes above 0.001 also appeared in blood.

Template material for amplifying TCR beta CDR3 regions consisted of RNA transcripts. With the HTBI primer set, the TCR CDR3 went through a first round of RT-PCR. TCRdb fed the multiplex PCR reads into MiXCR, producing one record per CDR3 protein. The sample shows about 210,000 distinct CDR3 sequences, 17% of them seen only once. V gave up 2 bases and J gave up 11 bases; unmatched junction bases: 11. This CDR3 is 14 amino acids long. Germline V CDR1 and CDR2: MNHNS, SASEGT. A remark on this clonotype: Its specificity is unknown.

The chain combines TRBV6-1 with TRBJ2-7, with TRBD1 matching 8 bases. This TCR came from a man aged 50-60 years with Graves' hyperthyroidism. The specimen was blood. The CDR3 is CASSESSGGAKKYF. The CDR3 coding sequence is TGTGCCAGCAGTGAATCGTCAGGGGGCGCTAAGAAGTACTTC.